The sample holds many counts of the clone carrying this T cell receptor beta chain. Its antigen is undetermined. This CDR3 has 16 amino acids. Trimming cost V 7 bases and J 1 base; bases outside gene matches: 8. Germline lookup yields CDR1 SGHAT and CDR2 FQNNGV. The data are from a study of T cells in Graves' hyperthyroidism and ophthalmopathy. Regarding the study as a whole: Through a model of 13 V-J features, ophthalmopathy was separated from stable hyperthyroidism.

The hyperthyroidism was newly diagnosed and had lasted under 2 months; the patients were aged 18 to 65. Amplification of TCR beta CDR3 regions was performed using RNA transcripts as template. First-round RT-PCR with HTBI primers amplified the TCR CDR3 region. TCRdb independently ran MiXCR on the multiplex PCR reads; one entry per CDR3 protein. Among under 750,000 distinct CDR3 sequences listed, around 20% were seen once. The chain combines TRBV11-2 with TRBJ2-1; 9 bases align to TRBD2. The clonotype was recovered from a woman in her 50s with Graves' hyperthyroidism that later progressed to Graves' ophthalmopathy. Material for sequencing was blood. For the CDR3, the DNA is TGTGCCAGCAAACCCTGGCGGGGGGGATCCTACAATGAGCAGTTCTTC. It encodes CASKPWRGGSYNEQFF.